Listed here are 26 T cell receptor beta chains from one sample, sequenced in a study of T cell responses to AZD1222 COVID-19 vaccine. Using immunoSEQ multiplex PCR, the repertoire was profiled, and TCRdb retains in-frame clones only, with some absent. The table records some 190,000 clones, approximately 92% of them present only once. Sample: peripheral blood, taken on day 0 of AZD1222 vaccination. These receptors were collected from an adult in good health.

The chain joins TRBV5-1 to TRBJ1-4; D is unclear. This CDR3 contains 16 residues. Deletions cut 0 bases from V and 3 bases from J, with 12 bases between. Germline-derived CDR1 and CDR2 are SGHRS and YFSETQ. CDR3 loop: CASSLGSSEANEKLFF. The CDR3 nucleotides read TGCGCCAGCAGCTTGGGGAGTTCAGAGGCTAATGAAAAACTGTTTTTT.

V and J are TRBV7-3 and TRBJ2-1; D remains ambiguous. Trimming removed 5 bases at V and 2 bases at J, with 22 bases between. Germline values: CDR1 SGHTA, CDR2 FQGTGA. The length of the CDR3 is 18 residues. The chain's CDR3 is CASSQTPQLPGTYNEQFF. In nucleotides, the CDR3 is TGTGCCAGCAGCCAAACCCCACAGCTGCCCGGCACCTACAATGAGCAGTTCTTC.

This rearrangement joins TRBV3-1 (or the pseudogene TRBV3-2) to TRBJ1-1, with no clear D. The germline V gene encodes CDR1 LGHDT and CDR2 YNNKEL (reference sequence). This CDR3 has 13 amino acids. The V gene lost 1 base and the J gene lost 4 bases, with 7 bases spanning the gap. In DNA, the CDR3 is TGTGCCAGCAGCCAAGGTCAGACCACTGAAGCTTTCTTT. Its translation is CASSQGQTTEAFF.

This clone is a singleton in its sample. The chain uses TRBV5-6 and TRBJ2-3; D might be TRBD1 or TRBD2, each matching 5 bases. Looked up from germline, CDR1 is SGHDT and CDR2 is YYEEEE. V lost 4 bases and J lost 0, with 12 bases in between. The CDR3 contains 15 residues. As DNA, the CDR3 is TGTGCCAGCAGCGAGGGACCGCTAAGCACAGATACGCAGTATTTT. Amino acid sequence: CASSEGPLSTDTQYF.

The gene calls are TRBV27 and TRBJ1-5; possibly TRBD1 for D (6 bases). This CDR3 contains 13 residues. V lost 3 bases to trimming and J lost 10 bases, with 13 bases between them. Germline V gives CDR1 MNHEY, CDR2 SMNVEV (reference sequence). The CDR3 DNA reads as TGTGCCAGCAGTTTCACCCTGGACAGTCCCCAGCATTTT. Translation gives CASSFTLDSPQHF.

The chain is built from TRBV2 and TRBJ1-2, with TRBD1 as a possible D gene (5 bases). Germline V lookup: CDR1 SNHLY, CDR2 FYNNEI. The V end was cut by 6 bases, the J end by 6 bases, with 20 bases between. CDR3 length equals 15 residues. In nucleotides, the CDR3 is TGTGCCAGCAGGGGTGGGGCATACTCGGGGAATGGCTACACCTTC. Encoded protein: CASRGGAYSGNGYTF.

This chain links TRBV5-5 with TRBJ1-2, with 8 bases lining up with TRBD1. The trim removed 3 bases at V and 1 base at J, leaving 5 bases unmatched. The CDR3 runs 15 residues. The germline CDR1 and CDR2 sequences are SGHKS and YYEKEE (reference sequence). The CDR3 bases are TGTGCCAGCAGCTCACGGACAGGGAATAACTATGGCTACACCTTC. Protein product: CASSSRTGNNYGYTF. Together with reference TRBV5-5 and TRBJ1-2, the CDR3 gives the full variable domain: DAGVTQSPTHLIKTRGQQVTLRCSPISGHKSVSWYQQVLGQGPQFIFQYYEKEERGRGNFPDRFSARQFPNYSSELNVNALLLGDSALYLCASSSRTGNNYGYTFGSGTRLTVV.

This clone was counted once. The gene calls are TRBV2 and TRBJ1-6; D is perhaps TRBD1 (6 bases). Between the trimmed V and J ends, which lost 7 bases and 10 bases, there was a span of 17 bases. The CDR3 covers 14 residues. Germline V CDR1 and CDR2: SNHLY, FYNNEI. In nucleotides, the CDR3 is TGTGCCAGCACCAAGGGGGGTTTGGGGTCACCCCTCCACTTT. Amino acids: CASTKGGLGSPLHF.

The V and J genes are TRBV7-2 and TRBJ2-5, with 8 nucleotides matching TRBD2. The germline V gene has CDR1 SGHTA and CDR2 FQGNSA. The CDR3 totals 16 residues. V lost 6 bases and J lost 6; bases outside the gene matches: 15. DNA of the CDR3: TGTGCCAGCAGTTTACTCGGGGGGGTGGGAATAAAGACCCAGTACTTC. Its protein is CASSLLGGVGIKTQYF.

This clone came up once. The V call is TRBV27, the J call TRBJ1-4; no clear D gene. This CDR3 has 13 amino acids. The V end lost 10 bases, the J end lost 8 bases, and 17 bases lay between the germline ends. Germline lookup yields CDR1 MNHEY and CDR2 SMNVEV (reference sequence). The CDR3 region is CATKEGYSEKLFF. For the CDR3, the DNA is TGTGCCACCAAGGAAGGGTATTCGGAAAAACTGTTTTTT.

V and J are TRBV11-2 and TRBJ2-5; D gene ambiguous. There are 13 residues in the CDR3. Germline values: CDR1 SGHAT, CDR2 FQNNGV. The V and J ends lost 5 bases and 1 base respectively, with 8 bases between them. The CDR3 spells CASSPGLQETQYF. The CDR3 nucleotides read TGTGCCAGCAGCCCGGGTCTCCAAGAGACCCAGTACTTC.

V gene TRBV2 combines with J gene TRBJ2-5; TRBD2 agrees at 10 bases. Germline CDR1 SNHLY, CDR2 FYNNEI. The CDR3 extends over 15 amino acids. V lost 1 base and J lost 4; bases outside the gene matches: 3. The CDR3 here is CASSEVAGGGETQYF. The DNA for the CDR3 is TGTGCCAGCAGTGAAGTAGCGGGGGGCGGAGAGACCCAGTACTTC.

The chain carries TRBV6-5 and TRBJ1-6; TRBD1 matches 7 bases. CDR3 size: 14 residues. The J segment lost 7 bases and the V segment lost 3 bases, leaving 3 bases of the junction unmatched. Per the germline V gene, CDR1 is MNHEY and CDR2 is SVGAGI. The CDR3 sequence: CASSYGTENSPLHF. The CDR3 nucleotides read TGTGCCAGCAGTTATGGGACAGAGAATTCACCCCTCCACTTT.

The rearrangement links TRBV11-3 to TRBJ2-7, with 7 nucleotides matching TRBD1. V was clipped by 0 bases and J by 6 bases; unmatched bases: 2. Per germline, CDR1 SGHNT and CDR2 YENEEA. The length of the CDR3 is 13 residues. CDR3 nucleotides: TGTGCCAGCAGCTTAGAAGGGGGCCGCGAGCAGTACTTC. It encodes CASSLEGGREQYF.

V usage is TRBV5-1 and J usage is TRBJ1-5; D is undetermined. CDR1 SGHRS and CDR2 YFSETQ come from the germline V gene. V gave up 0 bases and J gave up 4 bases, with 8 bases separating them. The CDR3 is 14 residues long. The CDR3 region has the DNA TGCGCCAGCAGCTTGGGCACGGAGAATCAGCCCCAGCATTTT. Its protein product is CASSLGTENQPQHF. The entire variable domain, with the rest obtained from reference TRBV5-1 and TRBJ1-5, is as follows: KAGVTQTPRYLIKTRGQQVTLSCSPISGHRSVSWYQQTPGQGLQFLFEYFSETQRNKGNFPGRFSGRQFSNSRSEMNVSTLELGDSALYLCASSLGTENQPQHFGDGTRLSIL.

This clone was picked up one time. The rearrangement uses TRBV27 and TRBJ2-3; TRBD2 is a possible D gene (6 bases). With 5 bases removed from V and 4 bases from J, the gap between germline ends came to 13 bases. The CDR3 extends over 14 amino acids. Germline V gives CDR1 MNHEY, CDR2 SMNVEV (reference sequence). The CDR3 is CASSTPREADTQYF. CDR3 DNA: TGTGCCAGCAGTACCCCTAGGGAGGCAGATACGCAGTATTTT.

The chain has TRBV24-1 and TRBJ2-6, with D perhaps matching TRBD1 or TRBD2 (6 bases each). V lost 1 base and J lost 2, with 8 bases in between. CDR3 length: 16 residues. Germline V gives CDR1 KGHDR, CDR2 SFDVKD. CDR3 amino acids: CATSDFGGPGANVLTF. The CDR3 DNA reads TGTGCCACCAGTGATTTTGGGGGGCCTGGGGCCAACGTCCTGACTTTC.

The CDR3 reads CSVLTQGALVEAFF. The CDR3 DNA reads as TGCAGCGTCCTTACACAGGGGGCGTTGGTTGAAGCTTTCTTT. The chain has TRBV29-1 and TRBJ1-1; 9 nucleotides align to TRBD1. Trimming cost V 6 bases and J 7 bases; bases outside gene matches: 12. This CDR3 comprises 14 residues. The germline V gene has CDR1 SQVTM and CDR2 ANQGSEA.

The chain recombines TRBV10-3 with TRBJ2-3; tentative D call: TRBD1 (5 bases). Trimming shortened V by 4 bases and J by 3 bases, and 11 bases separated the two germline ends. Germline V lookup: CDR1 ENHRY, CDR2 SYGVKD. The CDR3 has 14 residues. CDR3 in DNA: TGTGCCATCAGTGTGGATCCAGGGACAGATACGCAGTATTTT. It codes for CAISVDPGTDTQYF.

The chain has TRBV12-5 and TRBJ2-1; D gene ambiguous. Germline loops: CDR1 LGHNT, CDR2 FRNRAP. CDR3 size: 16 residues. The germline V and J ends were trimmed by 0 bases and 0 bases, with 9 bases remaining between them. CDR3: CASGLVGMSSYNEQFF. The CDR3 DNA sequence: TGTGCTAGTGGTTTGGTGGGGATGAGCTCCTACAATGAGCAGTTCTTC. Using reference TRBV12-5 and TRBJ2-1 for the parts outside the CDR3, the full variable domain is DARVTQTPRHKVTEMGQEVTMRCQPILGHNTVFWYRQTMMQGLELLAYFRNRAPLDDSGMPKDRFSAEMPDATLATLKIQPSEPRDSAVYFCASGLVGMSSYNEQFFGPGTRLTVL.

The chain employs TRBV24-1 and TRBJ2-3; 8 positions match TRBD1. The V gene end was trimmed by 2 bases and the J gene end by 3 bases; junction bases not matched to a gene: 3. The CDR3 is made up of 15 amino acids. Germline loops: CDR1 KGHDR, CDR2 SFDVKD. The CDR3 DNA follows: TGTGCCACCAGTGATTCCGGACAGGGAACAGATACGCAGTATTTT. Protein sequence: CATSDSGQGTDTQYF.

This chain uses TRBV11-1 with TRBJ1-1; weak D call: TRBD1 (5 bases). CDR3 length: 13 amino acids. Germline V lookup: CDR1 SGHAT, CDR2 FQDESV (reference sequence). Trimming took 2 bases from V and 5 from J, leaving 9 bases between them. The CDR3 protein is CASSLYQGTEAFF. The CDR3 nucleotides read TGTGCCAGCAGCTTATACCAGGGAACTGAAGCTTTCTTT.

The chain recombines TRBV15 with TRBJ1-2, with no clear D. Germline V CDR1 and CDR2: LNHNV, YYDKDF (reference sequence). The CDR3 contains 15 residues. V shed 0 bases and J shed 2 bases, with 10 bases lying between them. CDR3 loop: CATSRELGNNYGYTF. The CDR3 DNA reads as TGTGCCACCAGCAGAGAGTTGGGGAACAACTATGGCTACACCTTC. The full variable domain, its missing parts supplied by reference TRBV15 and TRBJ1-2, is DAMVIQNPRYQVTQFGKPVTLSCSQTLNHNVMYWYQQKSSQAPKLLFHYYDKDFNNEADTPDNFQSRRPNTSFCFLDIRSPGLGDTAMYLCATSRELGNNYGYTFGSGTRLTVV.

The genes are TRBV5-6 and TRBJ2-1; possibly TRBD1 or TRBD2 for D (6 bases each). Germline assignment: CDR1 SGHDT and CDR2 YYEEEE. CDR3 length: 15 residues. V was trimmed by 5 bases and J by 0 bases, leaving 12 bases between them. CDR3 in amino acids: CASSLGGSSYNEQFF. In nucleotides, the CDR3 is TGTGCCAGCAGTTTAGGGGGGAGCTCCTACAATGAGCAGTTCTTC.

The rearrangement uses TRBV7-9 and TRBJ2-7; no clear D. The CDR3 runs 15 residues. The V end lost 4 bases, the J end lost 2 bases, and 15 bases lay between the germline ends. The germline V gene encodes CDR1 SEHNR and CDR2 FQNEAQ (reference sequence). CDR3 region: CASSSGGAPPYEQYF. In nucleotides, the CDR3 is TGTGCCAGCAGCTCGGGTGGCGCCCCCCCCTACGAGCAGTACTTC.

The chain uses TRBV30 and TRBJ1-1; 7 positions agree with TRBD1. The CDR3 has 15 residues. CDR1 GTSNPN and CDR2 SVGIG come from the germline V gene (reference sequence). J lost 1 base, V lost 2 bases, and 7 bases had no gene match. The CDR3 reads CAWSRSGTANTEAFF. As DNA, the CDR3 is TGTGCCTGGAGTCGGTCGGGGACAGCGAACACTGAAGCTTTCTTT.